These 5 T cell receptor beta chains came from one sample sequenced in a study of blood T cell repertoires in COVID-19. The assay was immunoSEQ multiplex PCR, and TCRdb's table has in-frame clones only and misses some. The data hold approximately 340,000 clones, with about nine tenths observed a single time. Sequencing input: PBMCs or T cells enriched from blood (not recorded which). These receptor sequences come from a woman aged 40 to 55 who had been exposed to COVID-19.

This chain links TRBV19 with TRBJ2-5, with TRBD1 identical over 8 bases. CDR3 size: 15 residues. Per the germline V gene, CDR1 is LNHDA and CDR2 is SQIVND (reference sequence). V dropped 4 bases and J dropped 3; count of bases not matched to a gene: 7. CDR3: CASSRGGTGKETQYF. The CDR3 DNA reads as TGTGCCAGTAGTAGGGGCGGGACAGGAAAAGAGACCCAGTACTTC. The complete variable domain, with remaining parts taken from reference TRBV19 and TRBJ2-5, reads DGGITQSPKYLFRKEGQNVTLSCEQNLNHDAMYWYRQDPGQGLRLIYYSQIVNDFQKGDIAEGYSVSREKKESFPLTVTSAQKNPTAFYLCASSRGGTGKETQYFGPGTRLLVL.

The J gene is TRBJ1-2, the V gene TRBV20-1, with D unresolved. In germline, CDR1 is DFQATT, CDR2 SNEGSKA (reference sequence). V lost 6 bases and J 6 bases, leaving 8 bases between the germline ends. CDR3 length: 10 residues. The chain's CDR3 is CSAPEDGYTF. The CDR3 DNA is TGCAGTGCGCCAGAAGATGGCTACACCTTC.

The chain employs TRBV30 and TRBJ1-3; D ambiguous. Trimming stripped 1 base from V and 2 bases from J, with 15 bases between. The CDR3 totals 16 residues. Germline CDR1 reads GTSNPN; CDR2 reads SVGIG (reference sequence). The CDR3 region is CAWSALRFGTGNTIYF. The CDR3 bases are TGTGCCTGGAGTGCCCTTCGTTTCGGGACTGGAAACACCATATATTTT.

The chain has TRBV7-8 and TRBJ2-3, with TRBD2 matching over 10 bases. The trim removed 4 bases at V and 6 bases at J, leaving 7 bases unmatched. CDR1 and CDR2 from the germline V gene are SGHVS and FQNEAQ. CDR3 length: 15 residues. The CDR3 sequence: CASSSSGRVWDTQYF. CDR3 in DNA: TGTGCCAGCAGCTCAAGCGGGAGGGTCTGGGATACGCAGTATTTT.

The CDR3 bases are TGCGCCAGCAGCCCTGGTGCTCTGGCGGGGAACTACGAGCAGTACTTC. Its protein is CASSPGALAGNYEQYF. The rearrangement uses TRBV5-1 and TRBJ2-7, with a weak D call TRBD2 (6 bases). Germline V gene lookup returns CDR1 SGHRS and CDR2 YFSETQ. Deletions cut 4 bases from V and 3 bases from J, with 20 bases between. The CDR3 totals 16 residues.